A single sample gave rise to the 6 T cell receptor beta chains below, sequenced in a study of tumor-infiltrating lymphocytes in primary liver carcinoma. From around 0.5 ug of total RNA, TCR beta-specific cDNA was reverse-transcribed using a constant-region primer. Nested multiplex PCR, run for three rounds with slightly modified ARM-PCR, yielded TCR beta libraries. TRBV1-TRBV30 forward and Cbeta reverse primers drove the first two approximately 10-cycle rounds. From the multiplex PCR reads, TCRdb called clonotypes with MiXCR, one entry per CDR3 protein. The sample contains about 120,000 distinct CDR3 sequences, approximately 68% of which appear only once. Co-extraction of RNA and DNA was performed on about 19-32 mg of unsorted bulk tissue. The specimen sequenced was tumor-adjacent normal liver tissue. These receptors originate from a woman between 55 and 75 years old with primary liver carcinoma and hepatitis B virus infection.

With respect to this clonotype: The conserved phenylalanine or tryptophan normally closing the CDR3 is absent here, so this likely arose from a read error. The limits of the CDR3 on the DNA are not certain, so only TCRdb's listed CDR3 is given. The CDR3 here is CARSEVGTLPNS. This sequence joins TRBV6-1 and TRBJ1-1; the table's D call, TRBD1, was not checked against the DNA. Germline CDR1 and CDR2: MNHNS and SASEGT. Both ends counted, the CDR3 spans 12 residues.

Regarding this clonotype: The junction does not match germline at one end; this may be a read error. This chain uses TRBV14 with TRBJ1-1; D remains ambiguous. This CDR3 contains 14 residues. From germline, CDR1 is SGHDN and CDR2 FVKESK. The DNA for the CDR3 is TGTGTCAGCAGCCGAGATTTCGCCGGTGTGGGAGCTTTCTTT. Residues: CVSSRDFAGVGAFF. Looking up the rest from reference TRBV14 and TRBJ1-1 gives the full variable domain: EAGVTQFPSHSVIEKGQTVTLRCDPISGHDNLYWYRRVMGKEIKFLLHFVKESKQDESGMPNNRFLAERTGGTYSTLKVQPAELEDSGVYFCVSSRDFAGVGAFFGQGTRLTVV.

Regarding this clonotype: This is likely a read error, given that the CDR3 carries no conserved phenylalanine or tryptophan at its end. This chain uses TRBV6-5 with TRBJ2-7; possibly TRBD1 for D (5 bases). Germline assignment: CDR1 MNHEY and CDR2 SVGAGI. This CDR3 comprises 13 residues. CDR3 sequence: CATGRTISHEQYL. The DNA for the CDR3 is TGTGCCACCGGAAGGACAATCTCCCACGAGCAGTACTTA.

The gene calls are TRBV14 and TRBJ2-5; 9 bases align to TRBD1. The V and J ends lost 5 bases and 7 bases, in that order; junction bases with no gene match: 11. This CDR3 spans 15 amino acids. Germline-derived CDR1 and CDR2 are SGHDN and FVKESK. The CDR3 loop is CASSNRDRAQWTQYF. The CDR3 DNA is TGTGCCAGCAGCAACCGGGACAGGGCACAATGGACCCAGTACTTC.

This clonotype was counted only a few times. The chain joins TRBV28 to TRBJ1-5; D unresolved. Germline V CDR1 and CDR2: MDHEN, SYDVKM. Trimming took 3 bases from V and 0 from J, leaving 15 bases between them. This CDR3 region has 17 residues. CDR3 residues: CASSFLGETYSNQPQHF. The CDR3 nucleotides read TGTGCCAGCAGTTTTTTAGGCGAGACTTATAGCAATCAGCCCCAGCATTTT.

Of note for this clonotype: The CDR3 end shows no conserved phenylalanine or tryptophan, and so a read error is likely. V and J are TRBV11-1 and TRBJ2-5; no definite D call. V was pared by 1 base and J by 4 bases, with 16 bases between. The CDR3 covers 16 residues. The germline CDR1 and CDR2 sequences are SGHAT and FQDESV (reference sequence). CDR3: CASSLGLDASLETQYL. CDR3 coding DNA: TGTGCCAGCAGCTTAGGATTGGATGCCTCACTAGAGACCCAGTACCTT.